Following are 28 T cell receptor beta chains from one sample sequenced in a study of post-analysis software for immune sequencing data. These receptors' antigens are unknown. Broader study findings: Elevated frequency relative to controls characterized several TRBV segments in patients, TRBV5-6, TRBV5-1 and TRBV20-1 among them.

cDNA libraries of TCR beta carried unique molecular identifiers. TCRdb passed the PCR reads through MiXCR, listing each CDR3 protein once. The sample has around 440,000 distinct CDR3 sequences, roughly 46% seen once. The sequenced sample consisted of blood. The receptors derive from a girl under 18 with multiple sclerosis.

This clonotype was detected only a few times. The rearrangement uses TRBV28 and TRBJ2-4, with D possibly TRBD2 on 5 matching bases. TRBJ2-7 explains the end of the DNA better; the J call may be wrong. The CDR3 extends over 12 amino acids. From germline, CDR1 is MDHEN and CDR2 SYDVKM. CDR3 residues: CASSPSPYEQYF. The CDR3 nucleotides read TGTGCCAGCAGTCCTAGCCCCTACGAGCAGTACTTC.

The genes are TRBV7-3 and TRBJ2-1; D gene uncertain. Trimming stripped 2 bases from V and 6 bases from J, with 14 bases between. Germline CDR1 reads SGHTA; CDR2 reads FQGTGA. The CDR3 is made up of 15 amino acids. This CDR3 is CASSLGQIGSNEQFF. DNA for the CDR3: TGTGCCAGCAGCTTAGGGCAGATAGGCTCCAATGAGCAGTTCTTC.

The J gene is TRBJ1-6, the V gene TRBV5-1, with TRBD1 as a possible D gene (5 bases). V was pared by 4 bases and J by 9 bases, with 14 bases between. This CDR3 is built from 14 residues. CDR1 SGHRS and CDR2 YFSETQ come from the germline V gene. Written as DNA, the CDR3 is TGCGCCAGCAGCCACGGAGAACAGGCTTCACCCCTCCACTTT. Translating gives CASSHGEQASPLHF.

V is TRBV7-9 and J is TRBJ2-1; D possibly corresponds to TRBD1 (6 bases). Trimming took 7 bases from V and 8 from J, leaving 9 bases between them. This CDR3 contains 11 residues. Germline CDR1 is SEHNR and CDR2 is FQNEAQ (reference sequence). CDR3 DNA: TGTGCCAGCAACCAGGGGTATGAGCAGTTCTTC. Translation: CASNQGYEQFF.

This clonotype has a count of ten or more. J is TRBJ1-2 and V is TRBV27, with TRBD1 as a possible D gene (6 bases). Trimming took 6 bases from V and 6 from J, leaving 11 bases between them. The germline V gene encodes CDR1 MNHEY and CDR2 SMNVEV (reference sequence). CDR3 length: 12 amino acids. The CDR3 DNA reads TGTGCCAGCAGCAACCGGGACAATGGCTACACCTTC. The encoded protein is CASSNRDNGYTF.

The chain recombines TRBV6-5 with TRBJ1-2; the match to TRBD1 covers 9 bases. With 10 bases clipped from V and 8 bases from J, the junction kept 5 bases outside the gene matches. Germline V gene sequence: CDR1 MNHEY, CDR2 SVGAGI. The CDR3 extends over 11 amino acids. The CDR3: CATGQGNGYTF. CDR3 nucleotides: TGTGCCACCGGACAGGGGAACGGCTACACCTTC.

This clonotype occurred a few times. This CDR3 is CASSRGLAGTDTQYF. The CDR3 DNA reads TGTGCCAGCAGCAGGGGACTAGCGGGCACAGATACGCAGTATTTT. This sequence joins TRBV21-1 and TRBJ2-3; TRBD2 was called by the table and not checked on the DNA. TRBV21-1 is a documented pseudogene. The CDR3 has 15 residues.

The V gene is TRBV27, the J gene TRBJ2-1; no firm D call. Trimming took off 5 bases at V and 9 bases at J, with 17 bases between the two ends. There are 14 residues in the CDR3. Per the germline V gene, CDR1 is MNHEY and CDR2 is SMNVEV (reference sequence). In DNA form, the CDR3 reads TGTGCCAGCAGTCGTGGGGATCTCTCTGGTGAGCAGTTCTTC. Amino acids: CASSRGDLSGEQFF.

This clonotype has a single count. The V and J genes are TRBV5-1 and TRBJ2-3; no reliable D call. The CDR3 covers 16 residues. V lost 4 bases, J lost 2 bases, and 17 bases lay in between. The germline V gene encodes CDR1 SGHRS and CDR2 YFSETQ. The CDR3 protein is CASSPARNFYTDTQYF. In DNA form, the CDR3 reads TGCGCCAGCAGCCCAGCGCGGAACTTCTACACAGATACGCAGTATTTT. The full variable domain, with the rest looked up from reference TRBV5-1 and TRBJ2-3, is KAGVTQTPRYLIKTRGQQVTLSCSPISGHRSVSWYQQTPGQGLQFLFEYFSETQRNKGNFPGRFSGRQFSNSRSEMNVSTLELGDSALYLCASSPARNFYTDTQYFGPGTRLTVL.

As DNA, the CDR3 is TGTGCCAGCAGCTCCTACCCGACAGGGGCAACCTACGAGCAGTACTTC. Its protein product is CASSSYPTGATYEQYF. V gene TRBV7-8 combines with J gene TRBJ2-7, with TRBD1 matching 8 bases. The J segment lost 2 bases and the V segment lost 4 bases, leaving 10 bases of the junction unmatched. In germline, CDR1 is SGHVS, CDR2 FQNEAQ. The CDR3 extends over 16 amino acids. The complete variable domain, with remaining parts taken from reference TRBV7-8 and TRBJ2-7, reads GAGVSQSPRYKVAKRGQDVALRCDPISGHVSLFWYQQALGQGPEFLTYFQNEAQLDKSGLPSDRFFAERPEGSVSTLKIQRTQQEDSAVYLCASSSYPTGATYEQYFGPGTRLTVT.

This rearrangement joins TRBV10-3 to TRBJ2-7, with D possibly called TRBD1 or TRBD2 (5 bases each). This CDR3 comprises 14 residues. Germline lookup yields CDR1 ENHRY and CDR2 SYGVKD. Trimming took 7 bases from V and 0 from J, leaving 13 bases between them. CDR3 coding DNA: TGTGCCATCACCGGGGACCGTCGCTCCTACGAGCAGTACTTC. This codes for CAITGDRRSYEQYF.

This clonotype was seen only a few times. The chain recombines TRBV7-9 with TRBJ2-7; TRBD2 aligns across 10 bases. The CDR3 has 16 residues. J was trimmed by 5 bases and V by 4 bases; bases with no gene match: 11. Germline values: CDR1 SEHNR, CDR2 FQNEAQ (reference sequence). The CDR3 DNA reads as TGTGCCAGCAGCTCCGGGGCGGGACTAGCGAACGACGAGCAGTACTTC. Encoded protein: CASSSGAGLANDEQYF.

The rearrangement links TRBV12-3 or TRBV12-4 to TRBJ2-7, with D perhaps TRBD1 (6 bases). Trimming removed 6 bases from V and 3 bases from J, with 18 bases in between. The CDR3 consists of 15 residues. The CDR3 DNA reads TGTGCCAGCAGCCCGGCCGGGACATTAGTCTACGAGCAGTACTTC. Translating it yields CASSPAGTLVYEQYF.

The J gene is TRBJ2-1, the V gene TRBV4-2; 8 bases match TRBD1. CDR1 and CDR2 (germline): LGHNA, YNFKEQ. The CDR3 is 15 residues long. V dropped 4 bases and J dropped 7; count of bases not matched to a gene: 9. The CDR3, as DNA: TGTGCCAGCAGCCCAAGGACAGGGCGAGGAAATGAGCAGTTCTTC. Amino acid sequence: CASSPRTGRGNEQFF.

This clonotype occurred a few times. The chain carries TRBV27 and TRBJ1-4; 7 nucleotides align to TRBD1. Losses at the gene ends were 5 bases for V and 2 bases for J; bases not matched to a gene: 8. The length of the CDR3 is 16 residues. CDR1 and CDR2 (germline): MNHEY, SMNVEV (reference sequence). The CDR3 sequence is CASSPYSGGTNEKLFF. The DNA of the CDR3 is TGTGCCAGCAGTCCCTACTCAGGGGGGACTAATGAAAAACTGTTTTTT.

The V gene is TRBV29-1, the J gene TRBJ2-7; D is possibly TRBD1 or TRBD2 (6 bases each). CDR1 SQVTM and CDR2 ANQGSEA come from the germline V gene. V lost 5 bases to trimming and J lost 7 bases, with 12 bases between them. The CDR3 is 11 residues long. The DNA of the CDR3 is TGCAGCGTTAGGGGGGCAAGGGAGCAGTACTTC. Translation: CSVRGAREQYF.

Remarks on this clonotype: Possible read error: a much larger clone is one base away. The chain links TRBV4-1 to TRBJ1-1; D is undetermined. The CDR3 has 14 amino acids. Germline loops: CDR1 MGHRA, CDR2 YSYEKL. CDR3 in amino acids: CASSQVSSNTVAFF. The CDR3 DNA is TGCGCCAGCAGCCAAGTAAGTTCGAACACTGTAGCTTTCTTT.

The chain employs TRBV28 and TRBJ2-7; D uncertain. Trimming stripped 1 base from V and 2 bases from J, with 12 bases between. Looked up from germline, CDR1 is MDHEN and CDR2 is SYDVKM. The CDR3 contains 15 residues. The CDR3 is CASSLYGLGAYEQYF. The CDR3 DNA sequence: TGTGCCAGCAGTTTATACGGGTTGGGTGCCTACGAGCAGTACTTC.

This clonotype was seen only a few times. The V gene is TRBV7-9, the J gene TRBJ1-5; possibly TRBD1 for D (5 bases). This CDR3 contains 16 residues. Looked up from germline, CDR1 is SEHNR and CDR2 is FQNEAQ (reference sequence). V lost 5 bases and J lost 0, with 14 bases in between. CDR3 in DNA: TGTGCCAGCAGCCGGAGGCTGGGGGGTAGCAATCAGCCCCAGCATTTT. This gives the protein CASSRRLGGSNQPQHF.

This clonotype has just a few counts. This chain uses TRBV20-1 with TRBJ2-1, with TRBD2 matching 12 bases. Germline CDR1 and CDR2: DFQATT and SNEGSKA (reference sequence). This CDR3 spans 14 amino acids. Losses at the gene ends were 3 bases for V and 6 bases for J; bases not matched to a gene: 3. CDR3 sequence (DNA): TGCAGTGCTAGCCTAGCGGGAGGGCCCAATGAGCAGTTCTTC. Its protein is CSASLAGGPNEQFF.

This clonotype was counted a few times. The chain couples TRBV28 to TRBJ2-7; a weak D match, TRBD1 (5 bases). The end of the DNA is better explained by TRBJ2-5, so the J call may be wrong. The CDR3 sequence is 12 residues long. Germline CDR1 MDHEN, CDR2 SYDVKM. The CDR3, as DNA: TGTGCCAGCAGCCAGAAAACAGGGACCCAGTACTTC. It yields the protein CASSQKTGTQYF.

V usage is TRBV27 and J usage is TRBJ2-7; D is perhaps TRBD1 (5 bases). Germline V lookup: CDR1 MNHEY, CDR2 SMNVEV (reference sequence). The ends were cut back, 7 bases at V and 3 bases at J, with 19 bases in the middle. This CDR3 is 15 amino acids long. This chain's CDR3 is CASTQDSLGFYEQYF. The CDR3 DNA sequence: TGTGCCAGCACTCAAGACAGTTTAGGTTTCTACGAGCAGTACTTC.

This clonotype was observed a handful of times. This rearrangement joins TRBV29-1 to TRBJ2-7; 11 nucleotides align to TRBD2. The ends lost 5 bases at V and 7 bases at J; junction bases unmatched: 7. Germline V lookup: CDR1 SQVTM, CDR2 ANQGSEA. The CDR3 is 13 amino acids. The CDR3 coding sequence is TGCAGCGTTACTAGCGGGAGTCTCTGGGAGCAGTACTTC. This gives the protein CSVTSGSLWEQYF.

This sequence joins TRBV6-5 and TRBJ2-1, with TRBD1 identical over 10 bases. Trimming took 5 bases from V and 5 from J; bases not matched to a gene: 6. The germline CDR1 and CDR2 sequences are MNHEY and SVGAGI. This CDR3 is built from 15 residues. The CDR3 here is CASSSFGTGDNEQFF. DNA for the CDR3: TGTGCCAGCAGTAGCTTCGGGACAGGGGACAATGAGCAGTTCTTC.

This clonotype was seen just once. The V gene is TRBV7-2, the J gene TRBJ1-6; no firm D call. V lost 6 bases and J 9 bases, leaving 18 bases between the germline ends. The CDR3 length is 15 residues. Germline V gene data show CDR1 as SGHTA and CDR2 as FQGNSA. The CDR3: CASSPGPFTTSPLHF. CDR3 DNA sequence: TGTGCCAGCAGTCCCGGCCCCTTCACCACTTCACCCCTCCACTTT. Full variable domain (remainder filled in from reference TRBV7-2 and TRBJ1-6): GAGVSQSPSNKVTEKGKDVELRCDPISGHTALYWYRQSLGQGLEFLIYFQGNSAPDKSGLPSDRFSAERTGGSVSTLTIQRTQQEDSAVYLCASSPGPFTTSPLHFGNGTRLTVT.

Note on this clonotype: Mismatch with germline at one junction end may stem from a read error. The chain recombines TRBV7-3 with TRBJ2-3, with 9 bases that match TRBD2. The CDR3 sequence is 15 residues long. The germline V gene has CDR1 SGHTA and CDR2 FQGTGA. As DNA, the CDR3 is TGTGCCAGCAACTTATTCGCGGGAGGGACAGATACGCAGTATTTT. Its translation is CASNLFAGGTDTQYF.

The CDR3 region is CASSLEWAGNNEQFF. The DNA for the CDR3 is TGCGCCAGCAGCTTGGAATGGGCAGGGAACAATGAGCAGTTCTTC. The genes are TRBV5-1 and TRBJ2-1; tentatively, D is TRBD1 (5 bases). The CDR3 covers 15 residues. With 0 bases removed from V and 5 bases from J, the gap between germline ends came to 12 bases. The germline V gene encodes CDR1 SGHRS and CDR2 YFSETQ.

The chain recombines TRBV6-5 with TRBJ2-7, with TRBD1 matching 9 bases. Looked up from germline, CDR1 is MNHEY and CDR2 is SVGAGI. V was pared by 1 base and J by 6 bases, with 7 bases of the junction left unmatched. The CDR3 extends over 15 amino acids. CDR3 DNA: TGTGCCAGCAGTTACTGGGCCGGGACAGGGCTCGAGCAGTACTTC. Protein: CASSYWAGTGLEQYF.